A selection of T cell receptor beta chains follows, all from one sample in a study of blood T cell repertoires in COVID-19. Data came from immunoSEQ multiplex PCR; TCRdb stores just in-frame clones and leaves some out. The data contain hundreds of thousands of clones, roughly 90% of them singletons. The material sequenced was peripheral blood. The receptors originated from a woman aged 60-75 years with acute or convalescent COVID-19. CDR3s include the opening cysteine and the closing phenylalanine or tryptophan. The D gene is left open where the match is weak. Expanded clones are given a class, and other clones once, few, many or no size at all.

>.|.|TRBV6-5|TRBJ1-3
CASSYRGFSSGNTIYF
TGTGCCAGCAGTTACCGAGGGTTTAGTTCTGGAAACACCATATATTTT
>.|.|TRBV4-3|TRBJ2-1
CASSQGFGSSYNEQFF
TGCGCCAGCAGCCAAGGATTCGGTAGCTCCTACAATGAGCAGTTCTTC
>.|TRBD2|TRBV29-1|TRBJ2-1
CSGKAGGHSSGEQFF
TGCAGCGGAAAAGCGGGAGGTCATTCTTCGGGTGAGCAGTTCTTC
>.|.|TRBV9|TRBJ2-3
CASTRGPAPDTQYF
TGTGCCAGCACGCGGGGCCCCGCCCCAGATACGCAGTATTTT
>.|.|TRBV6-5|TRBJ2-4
CASSYSTAQGEADQYF
TGTGCCAGCAGTTACTCGACGGCTCAGGGTGAGGCTGATCAGTACTTC
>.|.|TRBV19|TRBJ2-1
CASTYDGSSYNEQFF
TGTGCCAGTACTTACGACGGGAGCTCCTACAATGAGCAGTTCTTC
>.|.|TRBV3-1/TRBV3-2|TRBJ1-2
CASSQDSGGGYTF
TGTGCCAGCAGCCAAGACAGTGGCGGCGGCTACACCTTC
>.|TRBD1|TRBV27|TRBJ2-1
CASSPLEGAYNEQFF
TGTGCCAGCAGTCCCTTAGAGGGGGCTTACAATGAGCAGTTCTTC
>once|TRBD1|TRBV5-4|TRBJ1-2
CASSLVGRGKYGYTF
TGTGCCAGCAGCTTGGTTGGCAGGGGGAAATATGGCTACACCTTC
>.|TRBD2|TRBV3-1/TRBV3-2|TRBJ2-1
CASSQEAGAYNEQFF
TGTGCCAGCAGCCAGGAGGCGGGGGCCTACAATGAGCAGTTCTTC
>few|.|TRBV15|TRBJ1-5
CATSRDRGRGGHQPQHF
TGTGCCACCAGCAGAGATAGGGGGAGGGGAGGACATCAGCCCCAGCATTTT
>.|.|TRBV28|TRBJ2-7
CASAYPREQYF
TGTGCCAGCGCATACCCCAGGGAGCAGTACTTC
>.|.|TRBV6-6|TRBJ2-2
CASSYKGVATGELFF
TGTGCCAGCAGTTACAAAGGGGTTGCCACCGGGGAGCTGTTTTTT
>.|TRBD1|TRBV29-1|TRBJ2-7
CSVTDRDRGYDEQYF
TGCAGCGTCACGGACCGGGACAGGGGGTATGACGAGCAGTACTTC
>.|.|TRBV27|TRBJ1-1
CASSLTEPAEAFF
TGTGCCAGCAGTTTAACCGAACCGGCTGAAGCTTTCTTT
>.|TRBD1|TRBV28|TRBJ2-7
CASSLLRQGASEQYF
TGTGCCAGCAGTTTATTAAGGCAGGGGGCGTCCGAGCAGTACTTC
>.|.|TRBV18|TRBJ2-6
CASSPAGAGANVLTF
TGTGCCAGCTCACCTGCAGGGGCTGGGGCCAACGTCCTGACTTTC
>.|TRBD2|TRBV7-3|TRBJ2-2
CASSLQASGIYTGELFF
TGTGCCAGCAGCTTACAGGCTAGCGGAATATACACCGGGGAGCTGTTTTTT
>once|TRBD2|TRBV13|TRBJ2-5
CASSLGQRGGLETQYF
TGTGCCAGCAGCTTGGGTCAGCGGGGGGGCCTAGAGACCCAGTACTTC